This T cell receptor (beta chain) was observed in a study of OX40 agonist ivuxolimab in advanced cancers. The wider study: Every 2 weeks, patients got intravenous ivuxolimab at one of six dose levels (0.01-10 mg/kg).

Using immunoSEQ multiplex PCR, the repertoire was profiled, and TCRdb retains in-frame clones only, with some absent. Of around 94,000 clones in the sample, roughly 90% were seen once. Broader study findings: Relative to CD4+, CD8+ T cells held more expanded clones on average.

Details on this clone: Its target is unknown.

CDR3 length: 14 residues. The germline V gene has CDR1 SGHTA and CDR2 FQGNSA. V gave up 5 bases and J gave up 7 bases, with 17 bases separating them. This specimen was CD4+ or CD8+ T cells sorted from blood, taken in a trial of the OX40 agonist ivuxolimab. The clonotype was recovered from an adult with an advanced solid tumor such as melanoma, head and neck, liver or kidney cancer. The rearrangement links TRBV7-2 to TRBJ2-5; D may be TRBD1 or TRBD2 (5 bases each). This chain's CDR3 is CASSHPGTNLTQYF. CDR3 DNA: TGTGCCAGCAGCCATCCGGGGACGAATCTGACCCAGTACTTC.